The 6 T cell receptor beta chains below come from one sample, sequenced in a study of CD8+ T cells in alopecia areata. cDNA prepared by RNA extraction and subsequent reverse transcription served as the template for sequencing. Method: immunoSEQ multiplex PCR; TCRdb's copy keeps in-frame clones and lacks some. Of 190,000 or so clones in the sample, 55% to 75% were seen once. As for treatment: oral pan-JAK inhibitor, 5-10 mg twice daily. The input for sequencing was CD4+ T cells sorted from blood, taken at week 24, from a patient treated with tofacitinib. The receptors come from a human donor with alopecia areata.

The chain links TRBV7-2 to TRBJ1-1; no clear D gene. The V and J ends lost 5 bases and 3 bases respectively, with 4 bases between them. Germline lookup yields CDR1 SGHTA and CDR2 FQGNSA. CDR3 size: 11 residues. The CDR3 sequence is CASSRDTEAFF. The CDR3 DNA sequence: TGTGCCAGCAGCCGGGACACTGAAGCTTTCTTT.

The genes are TRBV7-8 and TRBJ2-5; 7 bases agree with TRBD1. This CDR3 is built from 13 residues. The J segment lost 5 bases and the V segment lost 3 bases, leaving 3 bases of the junction unmatched. Germline CDR1 and CDR2: SGHVS and FQNEAQ. The chain's CDR3 is CASSFDRAETQYF. The CDR3 DNA sequence: TGTGCCAGCAGCTTTGACAGGGCTGAGACCCAGTACTTC. Complete variable domain (other parts from reference TRBV7-8 and TRBJ2-5): GAGVSQSPRYKVAKRGQDVALRCDPISGHVSLFWYQQALGQGPEFLTYFQNEAQLDKSGLPSDRFFAERPEGSVSTLKIQRTQQEDSAVYLCASSFDRAETQYFGPGTRLLVL.

The rearrangement links TRBV27 to TRBJ2-1; D gene ambiguous. The CDR3 sequence is 15 residues long. The V end lost 2 bases, the J end lost 7 bases, and 15 bases lay between the germline ends. The germline V gene encodes CDR1 MNHEY and CDR2 SMNVEV (reference sequence). The chain's CDR3 is CASSLGPDFKNEQFF. DNA of the CDR3: TGTGCCAGCAGTTTAGGCCCAGATTTCAAAAATGAGCAGTTCTTC.

The rearrangement joins TRBV29-1 to TRBJ2-2, with 7 bases lining up with TRBD1. V trimming: 5 bases; J trimming: 5 bases; junction bases outside the gene matches: 5. There are 13 residues in the CDR3. Germline V gives CDR1 SQVTM, CDR2 ANQGSEA. CDR3 residues: CSVRTGGTGELFF. As DNA, the CDR3 is TGCAGCGTTCGGACAGGTGGGACCGGGGAGCTGTTTTTT.

This clone was counted only a few times. The gene calls are TRBV4-2 and TRBJ2-5; possible D gene TRBD1, 5 bases. The ends were cut back, 1 base at V and 2 bases at J, with 14 bases in the middle. The CDR3 runs 16 residues. CDR1 and CDR2 from the germline V gene are LGHNA and YNFKEQ. The CDR3 sequence is CASSQAGSSGQETQYF. CDR3 DNA: TGTGCCAGCAGCCAAGCAGGGTCGTCAGGTCAAGAGACCCAGTACTTC.

J is TRBJ1-1 and V is TRBV9; D is unresolved. The CDR3 is 15 amino acids. Germline V gives CDR1 SGDLS, CDR2 YYNGEE. Deletions cut 3 bases from V and 0 bases from J, with 12 bases between. This chain's CDR3 is CASSARLEVNTEAFF. The CDR3 nucleotides read TGTGCCAGCAGCGCCAGACTGGAGGTGAACACTGAAGCTTTCTTT.